The clone carrying this T cell receptor beta chain was recorded at least ten times. As yet, its antigen is unknown. Trimming removed 5 bases from V and 9 bases from J, with 5 bases in between. CDR3 length equals 10 residues. The germline gives CDR1 SGHAT, CDR2 FQNNGV. This sample stems from a study of T-cell reconstitution after alpha-beta-depleted transplantation in children. Overall study findings and caveats: By about two months after transplant, alpha-beta T cells reportedly arose from several hundred graft clones that had expanded. After transplant, high TCRbeta diversity at day 60 in some patients arose from surviving recipient T cells and thymic progenitors. At the one-year point after transplant, T-cell counts and TCRbeta diversity were found to come mostly from T cells that had been newly produced.

Using unique molecular identifiers, the investigators prepared the TCRbeta library. TCRdb re-called the PCR reads through MiXCR, storing one row per CDR3 protein. This sample has approximately 170,000 distinct CDR3 sequences, with 11% found just once. The material was PBMCs, obtained before TCRalphabeta/CD19-depleted stem cell transplant. The clonotype was recovered from a boy between 2 and 15 years old with acute myeloid leukemia, due to receive a stem cell transplant. V usage is TRBV11-2 and J usage is TRBJ2-1; D call uncertain. CDR3 sequence reads: CASSRSEQFF. In DNA, the CDR3 is TGTGCCAGCAGCCGGAGTGAGCAGTTCTTC.